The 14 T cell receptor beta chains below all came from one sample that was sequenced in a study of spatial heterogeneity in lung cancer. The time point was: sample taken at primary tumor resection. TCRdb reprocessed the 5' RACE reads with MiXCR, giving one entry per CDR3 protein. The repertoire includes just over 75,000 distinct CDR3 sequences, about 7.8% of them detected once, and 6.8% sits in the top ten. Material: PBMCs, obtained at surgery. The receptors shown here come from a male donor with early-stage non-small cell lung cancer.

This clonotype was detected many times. Here the CDR3 reads CSVVDRGRTEAFF. Here the CDR3 DNA reads TGCAGCGTTGTAGACAGGGGGCGAACTGAAGCTTTCTTT. This rearrangement joins TRBV29-1 to TRBJ1-1; TRBD1 aligns across 10 bases. Looked up from germline, CDR1 is SQVTM and CDR2 is ANQGSEA. The trim removed 4 bases at V and 5 bases at J, leaving 4 bases unmatched. This CDR3 region has 13 residues.

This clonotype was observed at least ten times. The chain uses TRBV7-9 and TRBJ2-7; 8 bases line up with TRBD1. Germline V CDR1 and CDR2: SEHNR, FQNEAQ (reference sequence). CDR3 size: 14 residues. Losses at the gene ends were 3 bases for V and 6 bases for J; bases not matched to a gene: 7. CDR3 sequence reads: CASSFSTGAPEQYF. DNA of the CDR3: TGTGCCAGCAGCTTCTCGACAGGGGCCCCCGAGCAGTACTTC.

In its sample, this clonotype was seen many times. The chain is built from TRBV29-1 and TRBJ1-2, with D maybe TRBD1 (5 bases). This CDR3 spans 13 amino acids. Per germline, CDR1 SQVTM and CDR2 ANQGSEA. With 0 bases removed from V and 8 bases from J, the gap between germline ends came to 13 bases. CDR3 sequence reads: CSVEDPGTLGYTF. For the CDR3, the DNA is TGCAGCGTTGAAGATCCGGGGACGCTCGGCTACACCTTC.

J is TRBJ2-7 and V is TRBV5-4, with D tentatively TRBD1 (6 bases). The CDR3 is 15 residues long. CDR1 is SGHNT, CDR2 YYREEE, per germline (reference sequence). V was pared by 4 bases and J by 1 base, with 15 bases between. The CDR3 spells CASSGTGDISYEQYF. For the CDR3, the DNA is TGTGCCAGCAGCGGGACCGGGGACATTTCCTACGAGCAGTACTTC.

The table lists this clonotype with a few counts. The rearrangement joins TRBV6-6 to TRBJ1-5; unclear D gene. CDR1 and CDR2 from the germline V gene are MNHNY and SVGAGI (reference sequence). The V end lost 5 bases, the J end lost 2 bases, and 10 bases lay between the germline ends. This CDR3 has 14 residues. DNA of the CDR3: TGTGCCAGCAGTCCGGGAGGAGGCAATCAGCCCCAGCATTTT. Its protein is CASSPGGGNQPQHF.

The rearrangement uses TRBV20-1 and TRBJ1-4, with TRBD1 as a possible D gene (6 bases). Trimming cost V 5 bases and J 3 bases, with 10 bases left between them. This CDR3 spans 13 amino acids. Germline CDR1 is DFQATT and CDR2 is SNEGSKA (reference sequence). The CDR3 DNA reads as TGCAGTGCTCCCGGACAGTCTAATGAAAAACTGTTTTTT. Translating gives CSAPGQSNEKLFF.

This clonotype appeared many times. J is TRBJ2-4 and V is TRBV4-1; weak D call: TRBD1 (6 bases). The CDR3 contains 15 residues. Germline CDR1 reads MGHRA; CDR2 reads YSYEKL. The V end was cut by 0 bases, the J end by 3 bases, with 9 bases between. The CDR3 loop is CASSQEGAGKNIQYF. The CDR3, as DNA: TGCGCCAGCAGCCAAGAGGGGGCTGGCAAAAACATTCAGTACTTC.

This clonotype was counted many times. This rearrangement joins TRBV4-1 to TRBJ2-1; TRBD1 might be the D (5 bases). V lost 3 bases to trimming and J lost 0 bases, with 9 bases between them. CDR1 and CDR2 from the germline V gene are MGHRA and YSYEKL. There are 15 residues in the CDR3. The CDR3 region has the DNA TGCGCCAGCAGCCAGGACACCAGCTCCTACAATGAGCAGTTCTTC. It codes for CASSQDTSSYNEQFF.

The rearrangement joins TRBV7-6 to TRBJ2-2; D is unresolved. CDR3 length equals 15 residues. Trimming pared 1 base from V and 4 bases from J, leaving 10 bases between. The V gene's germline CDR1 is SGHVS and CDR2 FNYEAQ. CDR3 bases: TGTGCCAGCAGCTTAGGGAGTTCGGCCACCGGGGAGCTGTTTTTT. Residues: CASSLGSSATGELFF. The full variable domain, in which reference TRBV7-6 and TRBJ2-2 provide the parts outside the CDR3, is GAGVSQSPRYKVTKRGQDVALRCDPISGHVSLYWYRQALGQGPEFLTYFNYEAQQDKSGLPNDRFSAERPEGSISTLTIQRTEQRDSAMYRCASSLGSSATGELFFGEGSRLTVL.

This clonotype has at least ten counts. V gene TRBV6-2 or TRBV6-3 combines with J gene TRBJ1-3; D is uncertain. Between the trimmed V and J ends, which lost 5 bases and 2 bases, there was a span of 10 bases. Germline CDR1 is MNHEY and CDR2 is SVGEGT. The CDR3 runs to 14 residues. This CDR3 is CASSPTKTGNTIYF. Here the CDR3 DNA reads TGTGCCAGCAGTCCCACCAAGACTGGAAACACCATATATTTT.

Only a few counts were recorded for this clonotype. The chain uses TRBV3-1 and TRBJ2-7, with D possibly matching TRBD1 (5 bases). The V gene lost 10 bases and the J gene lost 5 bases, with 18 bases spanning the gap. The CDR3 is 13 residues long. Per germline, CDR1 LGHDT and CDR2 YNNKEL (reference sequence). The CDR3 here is CANNPGRRDEQYF. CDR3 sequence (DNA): TGTGCCAACAACCCAGGGCGCAGGGACGAGCAGTACTTC.

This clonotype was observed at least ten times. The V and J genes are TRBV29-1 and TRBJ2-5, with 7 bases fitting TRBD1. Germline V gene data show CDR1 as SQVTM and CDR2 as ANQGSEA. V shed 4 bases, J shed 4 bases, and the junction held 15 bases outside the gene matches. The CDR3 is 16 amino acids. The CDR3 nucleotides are TGCAGCGTTGTAGAGGACCACAGGGGTAAAGGAGAGACCCAGTACTTC. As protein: CSVVEDHRGKGETQYF. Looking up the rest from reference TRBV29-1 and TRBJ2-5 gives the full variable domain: SAVISQKPSRDICQRGTSLTIQCQVDSQVTMMFWYRQQPGQSLTLIATANQGSEATYESGFVIDKFPISRPNLTFSTLTVSNMSPEDSSIYLCSVVEDHRGKGETQYFGPGTRLLVL.

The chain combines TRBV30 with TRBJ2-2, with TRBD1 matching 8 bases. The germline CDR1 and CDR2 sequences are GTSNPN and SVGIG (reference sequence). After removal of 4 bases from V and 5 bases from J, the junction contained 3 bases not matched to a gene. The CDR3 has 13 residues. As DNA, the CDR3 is TGTGCCTGGAAGGACAGGGTGACCGGGGAGCTGTTTTTT. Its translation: CAWKDRVTGELFF.

The CDR3 DNA sequence: TGTGCCAGCAGCTCCACAGCGGGAGGAGGCACAGATACGCAGTATTTT. Translation: CASSSTAGGGTDTQYF. The J gene is TRBJ2-3, the V gene TRBV7-9; 9 bases map to TRBD2. This CDR3 contains 16 residues. Losses at the gene ends were 4 bases for V and 1 base for J; bases not matched to a gene: 6. Germline CDR1 reads SEHNR; CDR2 reads FQNEAQ (reference sequence).